This T cell receptor (beta chain) was sequenced in a study of blood T cell repertoires in COVID-19 (TCRdb year 2020). Study-level background: Samples covering the acute and convalescent phases of COVID-19 were provided by collaborators in the United States, Italy and Spain. The material from the prospective study consisted of cDNA or gDNA derived from T cells, B-cell-depleted T cells, or PBMCs. Subjects who had been exposed to COVID-19, were actively infected with it, or had recovered from it provided the deeply sampled blood TCRbeta repertoires that made up the dataset. A freely available public database, intended as a resource for researchers studying the immune response to SARS-CoV-2, is where the repertoires were released. Samples came from the ongoing ImmuneRACE study (first 160 participants) plus 1,254 subjects from 6 global collaborators. The sample metadata nearly always contained a de-identified subject ID, COVID-19 status, age in years and sex. Where available, HLA class I and class II types were obtained from metadata supplied by the sample provider rather than from assay-based typing. Overall study outcomes, separate from this receptor: The amount of clinical and demographic metadata varied by source and participant and was provided uncurated.

TCRbeta CDR3 regions were amplified from genomic DNA using the immunoSEQ Assay, a bias-controlled multiplex PCR. Under the source paper's analysis protocol: Within the assay, amplification of reference gene primers was used to estimate how many nucleated cells each sample contained. To quantify the absolute abundance of each unique TCRbeta CDR3 rearrangement, sequence reads were collapsed and filtered. For each sample, productive Simpson clonality was calculated as the square root of Simpson's diversity index across productive rearrangements. This immuneACCESS table, as held by TCRdb, lists in-frame sequences with V and J called but not all clones. Of the missing ones, under half trace to an unresolved V gene in checked studies; the others have no known cause. V and J calls and clone size are as listed in that table; D and trimming were resolved from the DNA. The sample data list 350,000 to 500,000 clones, and around nine tenths of these were observed just once. The leading ten clones occupy 1.2% to 1.5% of the sample.

This clone has only one observation. What antigen it recognizes has not been identified. No base qualities exist here, and no much larger clone lies one base off it. According to the germline V gene, CDR1 reads MDHEN and CDR2 reads SYDVKM. V and J lose 6 bases and 6 bases, and a span of 12 bases separates them. The cysteine opens and the phenylalanine closes a CDR3 of 12 amino acids. Left in the record is the CDR3 DNA by itself, 36 bases read in frame from the first base. Enrolling through a virtual design, the prospective study's participants ranged in age from roughly 18 to 95 years and lived across roughly 23 United States geographic areas. In the prospective study, cohorts were assigned on the basis of participant-reported clinical history obtained from a screening survey and a study questionnaire. Exposed participants were defined as having been in contact with someone with a PCR-confirmed or clinician-diagnosed COVID-19 case within 2 weeks of study entry. Each participant in the prospective study had whole blood, serum and a nasopharyngeal or oropharyngeal swab collected by mobile phlebotomists. Prospective study participants could optionally give additional blood draws and questionnaires over an approximately 2-month period. Prospective study blood samples were shipped either frozen or at room temperature before DNA extraction.

This receptor chain uses TRBV28 and TRBJ2-7; possibly the D gene is TRBD2, per 6 matching bases. The clonotype was recovered from a woman aged 18-35 years who had been exposed to COVID-19. Sequenced: PBMCs or T cells enriched from blood (not recorded which). Here the CDR3 is given as CASSPAGSEQYF. In nucleotide form, the sequence is TGTGCCAGCAGCCCCGCGGGGTCCGAGCAGTACTTC.